Listed below are T cell receptor beta chains from one sample, sequenced in a study of T cell responses to AZD1222 COVID-19 vaccine. Clones were sequenced by immunoSEQ multiplex PCR, and TCRdb holds only the in-frame ones, with some missing. This repertoire shows under 300,000 clones, more than 85% found once; its top ten account for roughly 0.51%. Sequencing used peripheral blood, obtained on day 0 of AZD1222 vaccination. All receptors derive from an adult in good health. CDR3s include the opening cysteine and the closing phenylalanine or tryptophan. Each record gives: clone size, V gene, D gene, J gene, CDR3 protein, CDR3 DNA. A D gene is named only where the DNA matches it firmly. Expanded clones are given a class, and other clones once, few, many or no size at all.

abundance: NA; v_gene: TRBV30; d_gene: NA; j_gene: TRBJ1-4; CDR3aa: CAWSYKGINEKLFF; CDR3nt: TGTGCCTGGAGTTACAAAGGGATTAATGAAAAACTGTTTTTT
abundance: NA; v_gene: TRBV19; d_gene: NA; j_gene: TRBJ1-5; CDR3aa: CASRRTPGDLLSRGNQPQHF; CDR3nt: TGTGCCAGTAGACGTACACCGGGAGATCTACTTAGCCGTGGAAATCAGCCCCAGCATTTT
abundance: NA; v_gene: TRBV12-3/TRBV12-4; d_gene: TRBD1; j_gene: TRBJ1-2; CDR3aa: CASRQGEFGYTF; CDR3nt: TGTGCCAGCCGACAGGGGGAGTTTGGCTACACCTTC
abundance: NA; v_gene: TRBV18; d_gene: NA; j_gene: TRBJ1-6; CDR3aa: CASSPTRGTNSPLHF; CDR3nt: TGTGCCAGCTCACCCACCCGGGGAACCAATTCACCCCTCCACTTT
abundance: NA; v_gene: TRBV12-5; d_gene: NA; j_gene: TRBJ2-7; CDR3aa: CASGLATCEQYF; CDR3nt: TGTGCTAGTGGTTTGGCTACCTGCGAGCAGTACTTC
abundance: NA; v_gene: TRBV28; d_gene: NA; j_gene: TRBJ1-4; CDR3aa: CASSLYRAGEKLFF; CDR3nt: TGTGCCAGCAGTTTATACAGGGCGGGGGAAAAACTGTTTTTT
abundance: once; v_gene: TRBV7-2; d_gene: TRBD2; j_gene: TRBJ2-2; CDR3aa: CASTPTSSYTGELFF; CDR3nt: TGTGCCAGCACCCCGACTAGCAGCTACACCGGGGAGCTGTTTTTT
abundance: once; v_gene: TRBV7-2; d_gene: TRBD2; j_gene: TRBJ2-3; CDR3aa: CASSNLAGGQYTQYF; CDR3nt: TGTGCCAGCAGCAATCTAGCGGGGGGGCAATATACGCAGTATTTT
abundance: NA; v_gene: TRBV19; d_gene: NA; j_gene: TRBJ2-1; CDR3aa: CASTPGGEQFF; CDR3nt: TGTGCCAGTACTCCTGGGGGTGAGCAGTTCTTC
abundance: once; v_gene: TRBV6-5; d_gene: TRBD1; j_gene: TRBJ1-2; CDR3aa: CASSPTGNNYGYTF; CDR3nt: TGTGCCAGCAGCCCGACAGGGAACAACTATGGCTACACCTTC
abundance: NA; v_gene: TRBV7-9; d_gene: NA; j_gene: TRBJ2-2; CDR3aa: CASSLMRPGELFF; CDR3nt: TGTGCCAGCAGCTTGATGCGGCCCGGGGAGCTGTTTTTT
abundance: NA; v_gene: TRBV24-1; d_gene: TRBD2; j_gene: TRBJ2-2; CDR3aa: CATSETSGGTGELFF; CDR3nt: TGTGCCACCAGTGAAACTAGCGGAGGCACCGGGGAGCTGTTTTTT
abundance: NA; v_gene: TRBV12-1; d_gene: NA; j_gene: TRBJ1-5; CDR3aa: CASPLGRTPCNQPQHF; CDR3nt: TGTGCCAGCCCTCTTGGGCGTACACCCTGCAATCAGCCCCAGCATTTT
abundance: NA; v_gene: TRBV7-2; d_gene: TRBD1; j_gene: TRBJ1-4; CDR3aa: CASSLQGARHEKLFF; CDR3nt: TGTGCCAGCAGCTTACAGGGGGCGCGCCACGAAAAACTGTTTTTT
abundance: NA; v_gene: TRBV12-3/TRBV12-4; d_gene: NA; j_gene: TRBJ1-2; CDR3aa: CASTVGANYGYTF; CDR3nt: TGTGCCAGCACCGTTGGGGCTAACTATGGCTACACCTTC
abundance: NA; v_gene: TRBV28; d_gene: TRBD2; j_gene: TRBJ2-3; CDR3aa: CASSPRRASGGSTDTQYF; CDR3nt: TGTGCCAGCAGCCCGAGGCGGGCTAGCGGGGGTAGCACAGATACGCAGTATTTT
abundance: NA; v_gene: TRBV7-6; d_gene: TRBD2; j_gene: TRBJ2-1; CDR3aa: CASSPSGGAYNEQFF; CDR3nt: TGTGCCAGCAGCCCTAGCGGGGGGGCCTACAATGAGCAGTTCTTC
abundance: NA; v_gene: TRBV27; d_gene: TRBD1; j_gene: TRBJ2-2; CDR3aa: CASSHDRVYNTGELFF; CDR3nt: TGTGCCAGCAGTCACGACAGGGTATACAACACCGGGGAGCTGTTTTTT
abundance: NA; v_gene: TRBV7-2; d_gene: NA; j_gene: TRBJ1-1; CDR3aa: CASSLWRDTEAFF; CDR3nt: TGTGCCAGCAGCTTATGGCGCGATACTGAAGCTTTCTTT
abundance: NA; v_gene: TRBV7-2; d_gene: NA; j_gene: TRBJ2-7; CDR3aa: CASSPVGGGTPYEQYF; CDR3nt: TGTGCCAGCAGTCCAGTGGGGGGCGGGACCCCCTACGAGCAGTACTTC
abundance: NA; v_gene: TRBV4-1; d_gene: TRBD2; j_gene: TRBJ2-2; CDR3aa: CASSSGLAGGGTGELFF; CDR3nt: TGCGCCAGCAGCTCGGGACTAGCGGGAGGAGGCACCGGGGAGCTGTTTTTT
abundance: NA; v_gene: TRBV27; d_gene: NA; j_gene: TRBJ2-7; CDR3aa: CASSLRGARAYEQYF; CDR3nt: TGTGCCAGCAGTTTACGGGGGGCCAGGGCGTACGAGCAGTACTTC
abundance: NA; v_gene: TRBV2; d_gene: NA; j_gene: TRBJ1-6; CDR3aa: CASSDQVRSPLHF; CDR3nt: TGTGCCAGCAGTGATCAGGTTCGATCACCCCTCCACTTT
abundance: NA; v_gene: TRBV4-3; d_gene: NA; j_gene: TRBJ1-4; CDR3aa: CASSQDHRPGREKLFF; CDR3nt: TGCGCCAGCAGCCAAGATCACCGGCCGGGAAGGGAAAAACTGTTTTTT
abundance: NA; v_gene: TRBV15; d_gene: NA; j_gene: TRBJ1-5; CDR3aa: CATSRGGKGNQPQHF; CDR3nt: TGTGCCACCAGCAGAGGAGGGAAGGGCAATCAGCCCCAGCATTTT
abundance: NA; v_gene: TRBV5-1; d_gene: NA; j_gene: TRBJ1-4; CDR3aa: CASSDGSNEKLFF; CDR3nt: TGCGCCAGCAGTGACGGATCTAATGAAAAACTGTTTTTT
abundance: NA; v_gene: TRBV5-1; d_gene: NA; j_gene: TRBJ1-2; CDR3aa: CASSLVLSGVQGGYTF; CDR3nt: TGCGCCAGCAGCTTGGTACTTTCGGGAGTCCAAGGGGGCTACACCTTC
abundance: NA; v_gene: TRBV7-9; d_gene: NA; j_gene: TRBJ2-5; CDR3aa: CASSRRETQYF; CDR3nt: TGTGCCAGCAGCCGGAGGGAGACCCAGTACTTC
abundance: once; v_gene: TRBV7-8; d_gene: NA; j_gene: TRBJ2-7; CDR3aa: CASSPTAPSSYEQYF; CDR3nt: TGTGCCAGCAGCCCGACGGCTCCGAGCTCCTACGAGCAGTACTTC
abundance: NA; v_gene: TRBV20-1; d_gene: NA; j_gene: TRBJ2-2; CDR3aa: CSARDTGELFF; CDR3nt: TGCAGTGCCCGGGACACCGGGGAGCTGTTTTTT